This T cell receptor (beta chain) originates from a study of T cells in narcolepsy (dated 2018 in TCRdb). With regard to the full study: Patients with narcolepsy type 1 or type 2 (NT1, NT2) and healthy control donors were enrolled in the study. The study sought autoreactive T cells targeting hypocretin neuron self-antigens (hypocretin, TRIB2) in narcolepsy patients, using TCR Vbeta sequencing to track clonotypes in blood and CSF.

The library was prepared using the immunoSEQ multiplex PCR assay. Drawn from immuneACCESS, this table holds only the in-frame rearrangements with V and J called that TCRdb kept. Clones are partly lost; checked studies trace under half to an unresolved V gene and leave the rest unexplained. This sample holds 25,000 to 35,000 clones; roughly 83% were observed only once. The ten largest clones represent 1.1% of the sample. For TCR Vbeta sequencing, memory CD4+ T cells were sorted ex vivo from the peripheral blood of narcolepsy patients and healthy controls. Points the paper makes about the study in general: According to the report, autoreactive clonotypes were detected serially in the blood of the same patients and of different patients, but not in healthy controls. Certain blood memory CD4+ repertoires from patients and controls had no sequences that matched autoreactive T cell clones. Plots that compared CSF and blood CD4+ T cell clonotypes from the same patient highlighted HCRT-specific and TRIB2-specific autoreactive clonotypes. Patients and controls had similar numbers of sequenced blood memory CD4+ clonotypes, with averages of approximately 40,000 in patients and 33,354 in controls.

From the germline V gene, CDR1 is SGHTA and CDR2 is FQGTGA. The CDR3 goes from the cysteine to the phenylalanine over 16 residues. The retained sequence is limited to the CDR3, 48 bases, with the frame set at the first base. Here V drops 2 bases and J drops 0 bases, and the junction holds 4 bases not matched to any gene. This clone was counted only a few times. This clone's antigen is unknown. There are no base qualities to consult, and no much larger clone falls within one base. The sequencing sample was made of CD45RA- memory CD4+ T cells from PBMCs. What this sample's cell subset or site label stands for: memory T cells sorted ex vivo from peripheral blood. This sequence originates from a human donor with narcolepsy. The chain is assembled from TRBV7-3 and TRBJ2-3; 8 central nucleotides agree with TRBD2. The DNA is as follows: TGTGCCAGCAGCTTAGCGGGGGGCCTGAGCACAGATACGCAGTATTTT. It translates as CASSLAGGLSTDTQYF.